The clone carrying this TCR beta chain has a handful of counts. This entry is derived from a study of early T cells in non-severe SARS-CoV-2 infection. CDR1 and CDR2 (germline): DFQATT, SNEGSKA (reference sequence). V was shortened by 0 bases and J by 5 bases, with 16 bases between the two germline ends. The CDR3 is 15 residues long. Unique molecular identifiers were affixed to single, distinct cDNA molecules. TCRdb reanalysed the 5' RACE reads using MiXCR and keeps one entry per CDR3 protein. This sample has about 46,000 distinct CDR3 sequences, with about 5.3% found just once. The specimen comprised whole blood, sampled at baseline. This receptor was identified in an adult who was a healthcare worker with PCR-confirmed SARS-CoV-2 infection or an uninfected control (not recorded which). V is TRBV20-1 and J is TRBJ2-5; a weak D match, TRBD1 (5 bases). The CDR3 loop is CSARDPQGLDETQYF. CDR3 nucleotide sequence: TGCAGTGCTAGAGATCCTCAGGGCTTAGATGAGACCCAGTACTTC.